The T cell receptor (beta chain) described here comes from a study of vaccination and CD4 T cells after COVID-19 (dated by TCRdb to 2022 to 2024). Broadly, across the study: SARS-CoV-2 positivity had been established in the convalescent patients by nasal swab PCR, and mild disease was recorded in several of these patients and severe disease in one. Six males and four females were included in the convalescent cohort, with two Hispanic individuals, seven Caucasians, two Asians and one multiracial person represented. Participants got two doses of the Pfizer-BioNTech BNT162b2 vaccine (n=8) or two doses of the Moderna mRNA-1273 vaccine (n=2). Post-COVID blood samples were collected from convalescent patients a median of roughly 100 days after diagnosis, with a range of roughly 30 to 170 days. Post-vaccine blood samples were obtained a median of approximately 74 days after the second vaccine dose, with a range of roughly 12 to 250 days. Culture stimuli were overlapping spike peptide pools from SARS-CoV-2 and from the common cold coronaviruses HCoV-NL63, HCoV-OC43 and HCoV-229E. Control cultures received a CEFX viral epitope pool as the positive control, an HIV-1 Nef peptide pool as the negative control, or no peptide. In 10 COVID-19 convalescent patients and 4 infection-naive healthy vaccine recipients, the spike-specific CD4+ TCR repertoire before mRNA vaccination was compared with the repertoire after mRNA vaccination.

Results the study describes overall, beyond this receptor: In convalescent patients, a median roughly 85% of post-vaccine SARS-CoV-2-reactive clones were detected only after vaccination, and vaccine-specific priming was suggested by this finding. Of the vaccine-specific clones in convalescent patients, 304 of 307, or nearly all, reacted only to SARS-CoV-2 spike and did not cross-react with common cold coronaviruses. The median count of SARS-CoV-2-reactive clonotypes went up from about 23 after infection to roughly 38 after vaccination, although the change was not significant. Relatively few convalescent patients were included in the study, and early timepoints after natural infection were not analyzed.

Receptor amplification or capture employed PCR. DNA from cultured CD4+ T cells was subjected to TCR sequencing with the Oncomine TCR Beta short-read assay at the Johns Hopkins FTIC core. The QIAamp micro DNA kit was used to extract genomic DNA from the cultured CD4+ T cells. Oncomine TCR Beta libraries from cultured CD4+ T cells were pooled with unique dual indexes and sequenced on an Illumina iSeq 100. The study's processing was this. Non-productive sequences were filtered out, and CDR3s that did not start with C, did not end with F or W, or were shorter than 7 amino acids were discarded. Antigen-specific clonotypes were identified using the MANAFEST web application through comparison of peptide-stimulated wells with reference and other culture wells. An FDR below 0.05, an odds ratio above 5, and a productive frequency above 0.1% in at least two of three replicate wells were required for clones to be considered positive. Cross-reactive clonotypes were defined as significantly expanded in both SARS-CoV-2 spike wells and at least one common cold coronavirus spike condition. CDR3 homology was assessed with Levenshtein distances (stringdist) and unrooted phylogenetic trees (ape) in R version 3.6.1. The raw public reads went through TCRdb reprocessing: fastp at Q25, MiXCR clone calling, in-frame beta chains kept. CDR3 protein sequences are deduplicated, and each keeps its most common genes and DNA. The V and J calls shown here were made by TCRdb, not taken from the authors' results. The sample data list 7,500 to 10,000 distinct CDR3 sequences, and roughly 73% of these were observed just once. The ten largest clones capture about 40% of the sample.

The germline V gene provides CDR1 MNHNS and CDR2 SASEGT. V drops 5 bases and J drops 4 bases, leaving 17 bases in between. Reading from cysteine to phenylalanine, the CDR3 counts 15 amino acids. Only the CDR3 region is kept as DNA, spanning 45 bases read in frame from base 1. The meaning of the sample's treatment or condition label: roughly 10-day PBMC culture with coronavirus spike peptide pools or control peptides (ViraFEST assay). To expand antigen-specific T cells with peptide pools and then pick out the expanded clonotypes through TCR sequencing, the study relied on the ViraFEST assay. The convalescent patients' positive SARS-CoV-2 PCR tests were from March to December 2020, which was before the Alpha, Beta and Delta variants emerged in the United States. Each well held about 1.8 million PBMCs cultured with about 9.8 ug/ml peptide pools in IMDM containing 5% human AB serum and roughly 10 IU/ml IL-2. Half of the culture medium was replaced with fresh IL-2-containing medium on days 3 and 7. After 10 to 11 days of culture, CD4+ T cells were isolated by negative selection with the EasySep CD4+ T cell isolation kit. Ficoll-Paque Plus gradient centrifugation was used to isolate PBMCs from whole blood, and the isolated PBMCs were then either used fresh or cryopreserved at -140C. Culture conditions were generally each tested in triplicate wells.

Remarks on this clonotype: No antigen is known for it. Base quality data are lacking; no much larger clone is found one base away.

The TCR comes from a human donor who had recovered from COVID-19. The chain is made from TRBV6-1 and TRBJ1-1, with TRBD1 tentatively as D gene (5 bases match). Source material: CD4+ T cells from blood, cultured in vitro. The CDR3 sequence is CASSQTRGGVTEAFF. The DNA sequence is given as TGTGCCAGCAGTCAGACTAGGGGAGGAGTCACTGAAGCTTTCTTT.